This T cell receptor (beta chain) stems from a study of blood T cell repertoires in COVID-19. Measured with immunoSEQ multiplex PCR; TCRdb has only the in-frame clones, and not every one. Of about 270,000 clones listed, less than 95% are singletons. Germline CDR1 reads LGHDT; CDR2 reads YNNKEL (reference sequence). V lost 3 bases, J lost 1 base, and 7 bases stayed unmatched. The CDR3 loop spans 17 amino acids. The TCR was taken from a man aged 35-49 years who had been exposed to COVID-19. The material sequenced was PBMCs or T cells enriched from blood (not recorded which). The chain is built from TRBV3-1 (or the pseudogene TRBV3-2) and TRBJ1-3, with TRBD1 matching over 9 bases. In DNA form, the CDR3 reads TGTGCCAGCAGCCACGCCCCCGGGACAGGGTCTGGAAACACCATATATTTT. It yields the protein CASSHAPGTGSGNTIYF.